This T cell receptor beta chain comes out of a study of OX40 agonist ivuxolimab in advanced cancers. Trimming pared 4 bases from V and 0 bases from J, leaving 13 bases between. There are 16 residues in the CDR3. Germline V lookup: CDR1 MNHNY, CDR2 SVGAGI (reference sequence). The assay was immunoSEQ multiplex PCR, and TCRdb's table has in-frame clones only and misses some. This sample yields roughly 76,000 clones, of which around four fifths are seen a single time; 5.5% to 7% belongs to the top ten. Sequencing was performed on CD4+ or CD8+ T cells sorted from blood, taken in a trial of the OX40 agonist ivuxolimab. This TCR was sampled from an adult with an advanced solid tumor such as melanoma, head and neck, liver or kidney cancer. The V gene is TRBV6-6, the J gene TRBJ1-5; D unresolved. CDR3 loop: CASSSRQSYSNQPQHF. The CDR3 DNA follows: TGTGCCAGCAGTTCCCGACAATCGTATAGCAATCAGCCCCAGCATTTT.